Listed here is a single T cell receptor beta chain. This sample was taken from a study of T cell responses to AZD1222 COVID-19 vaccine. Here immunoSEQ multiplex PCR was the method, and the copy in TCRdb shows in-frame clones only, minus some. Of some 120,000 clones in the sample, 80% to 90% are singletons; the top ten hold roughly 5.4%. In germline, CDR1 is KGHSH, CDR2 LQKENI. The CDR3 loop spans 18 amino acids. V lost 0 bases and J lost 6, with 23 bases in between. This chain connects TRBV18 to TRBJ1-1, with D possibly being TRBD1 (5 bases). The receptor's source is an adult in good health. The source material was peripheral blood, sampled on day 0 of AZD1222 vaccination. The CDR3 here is CASSPPIGLMGVRAEAFF. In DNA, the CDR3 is TGTGCCAGCTCACCACCGATTGGACTTATGGGGGTTCGCGCTGAAGCTTTCTTT.